This T cell receptor (beta chain) came from a study of vaccination effects on CD4 cells after COVID-19. Turning to this clone: Its antigen is not identified.

The length of the CDR3 is 16 residues. Trimming cost V 4 bases and J 0 bases, with 13 bases left between them. Per the germline V gene, CDR1 is SGHKS and CDR2 is YYEKEE (reference sequence). The culture ran for about eleven days before CD4+ T cells were isolated. This individual tested PCR-positive for SARS-CoV-2 infection between March and December 2020. Every participant took two doses of the BNT162b2 or mRNA-1273 vaccine. Method: immunoSEQ multiplex PCR; TCRdb's copy keeps in-frame clones and lacks some. Here the sample spans roughly 30,000 clones, roughly 80% being singletons. Source: CD4+ T cells from PBMCs cultured without peptide, taken after COVID-19 vaccination. The receptor was derived from a human donor who had a prior SARS-CoV-2 infection. V gene TRBV5-5 combines with J gene TRBJ1-4; D may be TRBD1 (5 bases). CDR3 protein: CASSPDPRATNEKLFF. The CDR3 DNA follows: TGTGCCAGCAGCCCAGATCCCAGGGCAACTAATGAAAAACTGTTTTTT.